What follows are 12 T cell receptor beta chains derived from one specimen sequenced in a study of T cell responses to AZD1222 COVID-19 vaccine. Clones were read by immunoSEQ multiplex PCR, and TCRdb kept only the in-frame ones, dropping some. The data contain 130,000 to 150,000 clones, about 93% of them singletons. Sequencing used peripheral blood, obtained on day 0 of AZD1222 vaccination. The receptors here all came from an adult in good health.

This chain's CDR3 is CASSPFSGGPFTDTQYF. The CDR3 nucleotides are TGTGCCAGCAGCCCCTTTAGCGGGGGTCCATTCACAGATACGCAGTATTTT. V gene TRBV7-9 combines with J gene TRBJ2-3; 9 bases map to TRBD2. The length of the CDR3 is 17 residues. The germline CDR1 and CDR2 sequences are SEHNR and FQNEAQ (reference sequence). The V segment lost 5 bases and the J segment 2 bases; nucleotides outside the gene matches: 11.

The chain recombines TRBV5-4 with TRBJ2-6; perhaps TRBD2 as D (6 bases). Germline assignment: CDR1 SGHNT and CDR2 YYREEE (reference sequence). The V and J ends lost 4 bases and 17 bases respectively, with 28 bases between them. There are 16 residues in the CDR3. CDR3 bases: TGTGCCAGCAGCGGCCCGGGGAGGTTTGGACACCAGAATTTGACTTTC. Encoded protein: CASSGPGRFGHQNLTF.

The chain employs TRBV3-1 (or the pseudogene TRBV3-2) and TRBJ2-7, with TRBD2 matching 8 bases. Trimming at V came to 1 base and at J to 6 bases, leaving 2 bases not matched to a gene. The CDR3 sequence is 13 residues long. The germline V gene has CDR1 LGHDT and CDR2 YNNKEL (reference sequence). CDR3 sequence (DNA): TGTGCCAGCAGCCAAGTCCGGGGGGGCGAGCAGTACTTC. Protein sequence: CASSQVRGGEQYF.

V usage is TRBV5-6 and J usage is TRBJ1-5; D remains ambiguous. V lost 0 bases and J lost 5, with 6 bases in between. The CDR3 has 13 residues. The V gene's germline CDR1 is SGHDT and CDR2 YYEEEE. The CDR3 DNA follows: TGTGCCAGCAGCTTGGAACCAGATCAGCCCCAGCATTTT. It specifies CASSLEPDQPQHF.

This sequence joins TRBV7-9 and TRBJ1-4; perhaps TRBD1 as D (5 bases). Germline values: CDR1 SEHNR, CDR2 FQNEAQ (reference sequence). V was trimmed by 5 bases and J by 2 bases, leaving 12 bases between them. The CDR3 has 15 residues. CDR3 coding DNA: TGTGCCAGCAGCCCCGGGACGGCGACTAATGAAAAACTGTTTTTT. This translates into CASSPGTATNEKLFF. Full variable domain (rest looked up from reference TRBV7-9 and TRBJ1-4): DTGVSQNPRHKITKRGQNVTFRCDPISEHNRLYWYRQTLGQGPEFLTYFQNEAQLEKSRLLSDRFSAERPKGSFSTLEIQRTEQGDSAMYLCASSPGTATNEKLFFGSGTQLSVL.

The chain couples TRBV7-9 to TRBJ2-5; D gene unclear. This CDR3 comprises 15 residues. Germline values: CDR1 SEHNR, CDR2 FQNEAQ (reference sequence). Trimming removed 7 bases at V and 0 bases at J, with 15 bases between. The CDR3 DNA reads as TGTGCCAGCAACGAAGATGGCAGCTACCAAGAGACCCAGTACTTC. Its translation is CASNEDGSYQETQYF.

The genes are TRBV4-1 and TRBJ2-5, with D tentatively TRBD2 (6 bases). The CDR3 covers 14 residues. Trimming took off 4 bases at V and 2 bases at J, with 11 bases between the two ends. Germline V gives CDR1 MGHRA, CDR2 YSYEKL. In nucleotides, the CDR3 is TGCGCCAGCAGCCGCACGGGACTTCAAGAGACCCAGTACTTC. Its protein product is CASSRTGLQETQYF.

The rearrangement uses TRBV6-1 and TRBJ2-1, with 10 bases aligning to TRBD2. The CDR3 has 19 amino acids. Per the germline V gene, CDR1 is MNHNS and CDR2 is SASEGT. J gave up 6 bases and V 4 bases, and 18 bases lay outside the gene matches. The CDR3: CASSGRLAGVLGDFNEQFF. CDR3 nucleotide sequence: TGTGCCAGCAGTGGCCGGCTAGCGGGAGTGTTGGGGGATTTCAATGAGCAGTTCTTC.

This chain links TRBV5-8 with TRBJ2-3, with 7 bases matching TRBD2. Germline assignment: CDR1 SGHTS and CDR2 YDEGEE. CDR3 length: 15 amino acids. With V trimmed by 0 bases and J by 4 bases, 5 bases remained unmatched. The CDR3 nucleotides are TGTGCCAGCAGCTTGGGGACTAGGGAGCCAGATACGCAGTATTTT. Protein product: CASSLGTREPDTQYF.

The genes are TRBV5-1 and TRBJ1-3; D is uncertain. Trimming left V 5 bases short and J 2 bases short, with 14 bases between. Germline V CDR1 and CDR2: SGHRS, YFSETQ. CDR3 length: 15 residues. CDR3 nucleotide sequence: TGCGCCAGCAGTTTATTCTCGGGCGCTGGAAACACCATATATTTT. Protein: CASSLFSGAGNTIYF.

The V and J genes are TRBV5-1 and TRBJ2-2; D unclear. In germline, CDR1 is SGHRS, CDR2 YFSETQ. The CDR3 sequence is 15 residues long. V lost 5 bases and J 5 bases, leaving 16 bases between the germline ends. The CDR3 region is CASSLRAVGTGELFF. CDR3 nucleotide sequence: TGCGCCAGCAGTCTAAGAGCCGTGGGAACCGGGGAGCTGTTTTTT.

The chain has TRBV6-5 and TRBJ2-7; D possibly corresponds to TRBD1 (5 bases). This CDR3 is 12 amino acids long. Trimming removed 7 bases from V and 1 base from J, with 8 bases in between. CDR1 MNHEY and CDR2 SVGAGI come from the germline V gene. This CDR3 is CASIDSSYEQYF. CDR3 DNA: TGTGCCAGCATCGACAGTTCCTACGAGCAGTACTTC.